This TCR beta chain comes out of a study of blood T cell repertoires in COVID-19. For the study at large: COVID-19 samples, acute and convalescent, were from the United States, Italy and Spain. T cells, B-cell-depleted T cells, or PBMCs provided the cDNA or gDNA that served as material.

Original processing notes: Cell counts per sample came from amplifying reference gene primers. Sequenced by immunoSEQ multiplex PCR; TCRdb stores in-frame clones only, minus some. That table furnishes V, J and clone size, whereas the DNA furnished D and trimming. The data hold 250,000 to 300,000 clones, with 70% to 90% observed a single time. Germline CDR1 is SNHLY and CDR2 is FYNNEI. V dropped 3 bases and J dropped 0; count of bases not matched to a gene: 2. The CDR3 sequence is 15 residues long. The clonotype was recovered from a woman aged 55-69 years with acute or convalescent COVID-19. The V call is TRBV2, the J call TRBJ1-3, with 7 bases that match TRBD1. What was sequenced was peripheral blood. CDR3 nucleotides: TGTGCCAGCAGTGATGGGACAGCCTCTGGAAACACCATATATTTT. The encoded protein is CASSDGTASGNTIYF.